A selection of T cell receptor beta chains follows, all from one sample in a study of cytomegalovirus exposure and HLA in healthy donors. Generated by immunoSEQ multiplex PCR, the TCRdb table keeps only in-frame clones and is missing some. The sample consists of tens of thousands of clones, around 92% of them appearing once. The sequenced sample consisted of PBMCs. The receptors were gathered from a young woman in good health and CMV-seronegative. Each CDR3 is given with its conserved first and last residue. Fields, in order: D gene, J gene, clone size, V gene, CDR3 protein, CDR3 DNA. A D gene is named only where the DNA matches it firmly. Only some rows state a clone size, as once, few, many or a class for expanded clones.

TRBD1	TRBJ2-7	few	TRBV27	CASAMGQGPYEQYF	TGTGCCAGCGCCATGGGACAGGGCCCCTACGAGCAGTACTTC
NA	TRBJ1-2	NA	TRBV9	CASSDRVDYGYTF	TGTGCCAGCAGCGACAGGGTTGACTATGGCTACACCTTC
NA	TRBJ2-6	NA	TRBV2	CASSEEGPSGANVLTF	TGTGCCAGCAGTGAGGAGGGCCCCTCTGGGGCCAACGTCCTGACTTTC
NA	TRBJ1-3	NA	TRBV4-2	CASSQGSTNGNTIYF	TGTGCCAGCAGCCAAGGGTCGACAAACGGAAACACCATATATTTT
TRBD2	TRBJ2-1	NA	TRBV7-7	CASSLALAGDNEQFF	TGTGCTAGCAGCTTAGCTCTAGCGGGAGACAATGAGCAGTTCTTC
TRBD2	TRBJ2-5	NA	TRBV4-1	CASSQALAGEETQYF	TGCGCCAGCAGCCAAGCACTAGCGGGCGAAGAGACCCAGTACTTC
TRBD2	TRBJ2-7	NA	TRBV5-1	CASSWDGGSPSYEQYF	TGCGCCAGCAGCTGGGACGGCGGGAGCCCCTCCTACGAGCAGTACTTC
TRBD1	TRBJ1-3	NA	TRBV4-1	CASSHQSRDRVGAPPGNTIYF	TGCGCCAGCAGCCATCAAAGCCGAGACAGGGTGGGGGCCCCTCCTGGAAACACCATATATTTT
TRBD1	TRBJ1-2	NA	TRBV28	CASTQGGWYGYTF	TGTGCCAGCACTCAGGGGGGCTGGTATGGCTACACCTTC
TRBD2	TRBJ2-3	NA	TRBV4-2	CASSQEGLADYTDTQYF	TGTGCCAGCAGCCAAGAAGGCCTAGCGGATTACACAGATACGCAGTATTTT
NA	TRBJ2-2	NA	TRBV2	CARAGDGELFF	TGTGCCAGAGCAGGGGACGGGGAGCTGTTTTTT
NA	TRBJ2-1	once	TRBV7-6	CASSLYVGVAEQFF	TGTGCCAGCAGCTTATACGTAGGGGTGGCTGAGCAGTTCTTC
NA	TRBJ1-2	NA	TRBV29-1	CSVVSITGGYTF	TGCAGCGTTGTTTCAATCACCGGGGGCTACACCTTC
TRBD1	TRBJ1-2	NA	TRBV28	CASAGNRGTYGYTF	TGTGCCAGCGCGGGGAACAGGGGGACCTATGGCTACACCTTC
NA	TRBJ1-2	NA	TRBV9	CASSGQGFFNYGYTF	TGTGCCAGCAGCGGGCAGGGTTTCTTTAACTATGGCTACACCTTC
NA	TRBJ1-6	NA	TRBV11-2	CASSLVVAATSPLHF	TGTGCCAGCAGCTTAGTGGTGGCTGCCACCTCACCCCTCCACTTT
TRBD2	TRBJ2-1	NA	TRBV29-1	CSVTLSLLAGVHNEQFF	TGCAGCGTAACCCTCTCACTACTAGCGGGAGTTCACAATGAGCAGTTCTTC
TRBD1	TRBJ2-1	once	TRBV27	CASSQTGNYNEQFF	TGTGCCAGCAGTCAGACAGGGAACTACAATGAGCAGTTCTTC
NA	TRBJ1-2	NA	TRBV5-6	CASSTWAAGGANYGYTF	TGTGCCAGCAGCACTTGGGCCGCGGGGGGAGCTAACTATGGCTACACCTTC
TRBD2	TRBJ2-1	NA	TRBV2	CASRSGREGAYNEQFF	TGTGCCAGCAGGAGCGGGCGGGAGGGTGCCTACAATGAGCAGTTCTTC
NA	TRBJ1-1	NA	TRBV6-5	CASSYSGQTEAFF	TGTGCCAGCAGTTACTCCGGACAGACTGAAGCTTTCTTT
NA	TRBJ1-1	NA	TRBV11-2	CASSLERATGTAFF	TGTGCCAGCAGCTTAGAGAGGGCCACAGGGACAGCTTTCTTT
NA	TRBJ2-7	NA	TRBV5-6	CASSLYRASYEQYF	TGTGCCAGCAGCTTATACAGGGCCAGCTACGAGCAGTACTTC
NA	TRBJ1-2	NA	TRBV11-2	CASSLESGNNYGYTF	TGTGCCAGCAGCTTAGAGTCAGGCAACAACTATGGCTACACCTTC
NA	TRBJ1-1	NA	TRBV28	CASSPSTFTEAFF	TGTGCCAGCAGTCCTAGTACGTTCACTGAAGCTTTCTTT
NA	TRBJ2-7	NA	TRBV28	CASSKSSYEQYF	TGTGCCAGCAGTAAGAGCTCCTACGAGCAGTACTTC
NA	TRBJ1-2	NA	TRBV11-3	CASSTGRWPNYGYTF	TGTGCCAGCAGCACGGGGAGGTGGCCCAACTATGGCTACACCTTC
TRBD2	TRBJ2-7	NA	TRBV5-6	CASRTSGGIYEQYF	TGTGCCAGCAGGACTAGCGGGGGTATATACGAGCAGTACTTC
NA	TRBJ2-7	NA	TRBV2	CASSETRGGNEQYF	TGTGCCAGCAGTGAAACCAGAGGAGGGAACGAGCAGTACTTC
NA	TRBJ1-1	few	TRBV7-9	CASSLGGDAEAFF	TGTGCCAGCAGCTTGGGCGGGGACGCTGAAGCTTTCTTT
NA	TRBJ2-7	NA	TRBV4-2	CASSQDRGYEQYF	TGTGCCAGCAGCCAAGATAGGGGGTACGAGCAGTACTTC